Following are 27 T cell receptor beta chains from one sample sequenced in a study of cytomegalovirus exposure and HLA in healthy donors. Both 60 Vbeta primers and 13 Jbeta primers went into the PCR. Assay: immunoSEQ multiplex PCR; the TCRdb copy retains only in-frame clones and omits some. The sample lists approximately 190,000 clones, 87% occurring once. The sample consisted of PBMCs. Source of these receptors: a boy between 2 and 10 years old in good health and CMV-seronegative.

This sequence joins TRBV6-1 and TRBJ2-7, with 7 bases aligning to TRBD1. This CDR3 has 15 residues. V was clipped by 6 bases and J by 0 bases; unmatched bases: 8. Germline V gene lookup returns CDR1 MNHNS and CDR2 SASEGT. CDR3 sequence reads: CASSEGQLSSYEQYF. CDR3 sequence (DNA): TGTGCCAGCAGCGAGGGACAGTTGAGCTCCTACGAGCAGTACTTC.

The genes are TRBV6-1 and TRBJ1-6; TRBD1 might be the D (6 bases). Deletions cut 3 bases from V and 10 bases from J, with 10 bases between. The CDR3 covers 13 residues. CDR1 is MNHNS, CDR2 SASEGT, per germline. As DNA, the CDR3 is TGTGCCAGCAGTGACCACAGGGAATCACCCCTCCACTTT. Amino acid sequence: CASSDHRESPLHF.

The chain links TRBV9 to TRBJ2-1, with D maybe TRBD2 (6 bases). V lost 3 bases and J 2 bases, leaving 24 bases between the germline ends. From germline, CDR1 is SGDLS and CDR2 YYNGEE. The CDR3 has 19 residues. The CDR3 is CASSARSAHLAFPYNEQFF. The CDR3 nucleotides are TGTGCCAGCAGCGCACGTAGTGCTCACCTAGCGTTCCCCTACAATGAGCAGTTCTTC.

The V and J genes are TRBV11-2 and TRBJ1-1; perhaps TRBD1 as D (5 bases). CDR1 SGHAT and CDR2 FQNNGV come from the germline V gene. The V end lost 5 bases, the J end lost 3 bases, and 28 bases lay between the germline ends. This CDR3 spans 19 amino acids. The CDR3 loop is CASSPLRNPFRTPDTEAFF. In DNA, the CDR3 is TGTGCCAGCAGCCCCCTCCGGAATCCGTTTCGGACACCCGACACTGAAGCTTTCTTT.

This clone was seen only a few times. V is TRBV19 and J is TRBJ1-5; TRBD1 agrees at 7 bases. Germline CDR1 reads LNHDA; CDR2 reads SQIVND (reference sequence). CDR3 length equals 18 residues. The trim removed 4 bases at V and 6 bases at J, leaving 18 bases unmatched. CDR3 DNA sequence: TGTGCCAGTAGTACCATTGGGGGAGTGACAGGGATGCTTCAGCCCCAGCATTTT. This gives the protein CASSTIGGVTGMLQPQHF. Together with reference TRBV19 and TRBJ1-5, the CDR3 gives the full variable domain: DGGITQSPKYLFRKEGQNVTLSCEQNLNHDAMYWYRQDPGQGLRLIYYSQIVNDFQKGDIAEGYSVSREKKESFPLTVTSAQKNPTAFYLCASSTIGGVTGMLQPQHFGDGTRLSIL.

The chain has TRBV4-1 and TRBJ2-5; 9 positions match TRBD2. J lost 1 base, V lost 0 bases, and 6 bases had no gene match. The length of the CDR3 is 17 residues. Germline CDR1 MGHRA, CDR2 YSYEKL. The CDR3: CASSQDMAGGTQETQYF. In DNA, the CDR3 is TGCGCCAGCAGCCAAGATATGGCGGGAGGGACCCAAGAGACCCAGTACTTC.

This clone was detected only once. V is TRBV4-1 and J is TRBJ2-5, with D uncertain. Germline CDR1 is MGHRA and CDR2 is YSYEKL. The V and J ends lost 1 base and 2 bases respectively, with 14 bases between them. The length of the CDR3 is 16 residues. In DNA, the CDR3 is TGCGCCAGCAGCCAAGTAGGAGCGAAGGATCAAGAGACCCAGTACTTC. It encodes CASSQVGAKDQETQYF.

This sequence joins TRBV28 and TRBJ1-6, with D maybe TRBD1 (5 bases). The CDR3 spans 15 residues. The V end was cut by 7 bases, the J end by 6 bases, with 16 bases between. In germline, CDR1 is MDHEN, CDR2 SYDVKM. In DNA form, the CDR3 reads TGTGCCAGCAAAAAGGGCCCAGGGATTAATTCACCCCTCCACTTT. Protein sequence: CASKKGPGINSPLHF. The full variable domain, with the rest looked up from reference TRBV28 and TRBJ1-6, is DVKVTQSSRYLVKRTGEKVFLECVQDMDHENMFWYRQDPGLGLRLIYFSYDVKMKEKGDIPEGYSVSREKKERFSLILESASTNQTSMYLCASKKGPGINSPLHFGNGTRLTVT.

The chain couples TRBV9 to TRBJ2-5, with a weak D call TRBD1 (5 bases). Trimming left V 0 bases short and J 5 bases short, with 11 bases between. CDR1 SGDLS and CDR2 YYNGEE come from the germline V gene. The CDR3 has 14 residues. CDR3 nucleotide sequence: TGTGCCAGCAGCGTAGACCAGGGCCGGGAGACCCAGTACTTC. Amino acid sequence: CASSVDQGRETQYF. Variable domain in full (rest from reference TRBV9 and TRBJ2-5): DSGVTQTPKHLITATGQRVTLRCSPRSGDLSVYWYQQSLDQGLQFLIQYYNGEERAKGNILERFSAQQFPDLHSELNLSSLELGDSALYFCASSVDQGRETQYFGPGTRLLVL.

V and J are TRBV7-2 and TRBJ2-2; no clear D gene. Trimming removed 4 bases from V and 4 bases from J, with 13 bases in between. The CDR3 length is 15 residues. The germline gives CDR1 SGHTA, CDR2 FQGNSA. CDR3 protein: CASSSNRLVTGELFF. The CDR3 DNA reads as TGTGCCAGCAGCTCCAACCGACTCGTCACCGGGGAGCTGTTTTTT.

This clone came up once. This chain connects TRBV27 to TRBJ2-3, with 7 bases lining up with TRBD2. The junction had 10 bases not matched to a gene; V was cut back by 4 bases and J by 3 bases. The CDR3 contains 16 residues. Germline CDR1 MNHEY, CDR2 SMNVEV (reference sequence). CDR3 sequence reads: CASSSRLAERTDTQYF. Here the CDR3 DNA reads TGTGCCAGCAGTTCCCGACTAGCCGAGAGGACAGATACGCAGTATTTT.

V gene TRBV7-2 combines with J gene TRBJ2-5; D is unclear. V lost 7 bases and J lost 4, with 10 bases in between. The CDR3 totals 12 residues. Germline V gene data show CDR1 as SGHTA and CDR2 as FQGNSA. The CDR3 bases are TGTGCCAGCACTCCAAATAGAGAGACCCAGTACTTC. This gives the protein CASTPNRETQYF.

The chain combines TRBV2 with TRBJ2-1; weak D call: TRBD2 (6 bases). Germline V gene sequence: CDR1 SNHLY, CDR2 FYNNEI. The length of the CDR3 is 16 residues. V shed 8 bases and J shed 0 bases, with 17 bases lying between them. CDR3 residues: CASWTSGTHSYNEQFF. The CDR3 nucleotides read TGTGCCAGCTGGACTTCCGGGACTCACTCCTACAATGAGCAGTTCTTC.

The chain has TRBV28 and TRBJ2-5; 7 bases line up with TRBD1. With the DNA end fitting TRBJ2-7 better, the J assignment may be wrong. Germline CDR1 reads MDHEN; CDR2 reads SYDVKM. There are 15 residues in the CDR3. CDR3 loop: CASSGPQGRSYEQYF. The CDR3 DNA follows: TGTGCCAGCAGTGGACCACAGGGGCGCTCCTACGAGCAGTACTTC.

The CDR3 coding sequence is TGCGCCAGCAGCTTGGCGCTTTGGGGACAGATTCCGGAGACCCAGTACTTC. Amino acids: CASSLALWGQIPETQYF. The V gene is TRBV5-1, the J gene TRBJ2-5; 7 bases are a match to TRBD1. V lost 0 bases to trimming and J lost 5 bases; unmatched junction nucleotides: 13. Germline V CDR1 and CDR2: SGHRS, YFSETQ. CDR3 length equals 17 residues.

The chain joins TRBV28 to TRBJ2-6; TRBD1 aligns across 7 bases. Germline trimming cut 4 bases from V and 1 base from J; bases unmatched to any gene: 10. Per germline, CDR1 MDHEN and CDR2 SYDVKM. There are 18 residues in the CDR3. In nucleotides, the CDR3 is TGTGCCAGCAGTTCCCTCACGGGACAGACGTCTGGGGCCAACGTCCTGACTTTC. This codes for CASSSLTGQTSGANVLTF.

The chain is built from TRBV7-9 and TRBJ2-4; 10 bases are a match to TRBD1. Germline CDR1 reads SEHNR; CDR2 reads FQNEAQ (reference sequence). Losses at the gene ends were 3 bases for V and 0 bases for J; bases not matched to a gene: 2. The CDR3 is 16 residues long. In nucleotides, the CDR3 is TGTGCCAGCAGCTTGGGACAGGGGCTAGCCAAAAACATTCAGTACTTC. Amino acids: CASSLGQGLAKNIQYF.

The CDR3, as DNA: TGTGCCAGCAGCTTGAAGGGACTAGCGGGAGGGGATACGCAGTATTTT. Amino acid sequence: CASSLKGLAGGDTQYF. The chain employs TRBV5-4 and TRBJ2-3; TRBD2 agrees at 16 bases. Per the germline V gene, CDR1 is SGHNT and CDR2 is YYREEE (reference sequence). This CDR3 comprises 16 residues. V lost 1 base, J lost 6 bases, and 2 bases stayed unmatched.

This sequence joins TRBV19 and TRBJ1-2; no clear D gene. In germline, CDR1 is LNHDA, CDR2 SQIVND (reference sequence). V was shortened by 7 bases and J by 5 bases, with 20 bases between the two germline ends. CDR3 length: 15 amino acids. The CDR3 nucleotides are TGTGCCAGTACCGGCGGACCCTCCGCGGGGTATGGCTACACCTTC. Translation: CASTGGPSAGYGYTF.

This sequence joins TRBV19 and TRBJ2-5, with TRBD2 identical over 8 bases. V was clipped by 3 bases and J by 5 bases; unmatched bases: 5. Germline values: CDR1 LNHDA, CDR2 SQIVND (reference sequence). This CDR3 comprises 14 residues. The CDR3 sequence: CASSITGGLETQYF. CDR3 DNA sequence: TGTGCCAGTAGTATCACGGGAGGGTTGGAGACCCAGTACTTC.

The CDR3: CASMRLGGSKADTQYF. The CDR3 DNA reads as TGTGCCAGCATGCGGTTAGGCGGGAGCAAGGCAGATACGCAGTATTTT. V usage is TRBV28 and J usage is TRBJ2-3, with TRBD2 matching 7 bases. CDR1 is MDHEN, CDR2 SYDVKM, per germline. The V and J ends lost 7 bases and 4 bases, in that order; junction bases with no gene match: 14. The CDR3 has 16 amino acids.

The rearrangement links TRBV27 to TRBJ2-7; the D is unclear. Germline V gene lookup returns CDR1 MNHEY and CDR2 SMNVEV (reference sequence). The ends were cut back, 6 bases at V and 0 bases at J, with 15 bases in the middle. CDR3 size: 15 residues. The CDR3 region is CASRKSAHHSYEQYF. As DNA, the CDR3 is TGTGCCAGCAGGAAGTCCGCGCACCACTCCTACGAGCAGTACTTC.

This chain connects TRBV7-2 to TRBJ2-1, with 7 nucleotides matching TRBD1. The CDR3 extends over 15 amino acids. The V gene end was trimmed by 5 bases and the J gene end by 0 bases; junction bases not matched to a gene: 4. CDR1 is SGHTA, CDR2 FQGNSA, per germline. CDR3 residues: CASSARTGSYNEQFF. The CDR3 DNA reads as TGTGCCAGCAGCGCCAGGACAGGCTCCTACAATGAGCAGTTCTTC.

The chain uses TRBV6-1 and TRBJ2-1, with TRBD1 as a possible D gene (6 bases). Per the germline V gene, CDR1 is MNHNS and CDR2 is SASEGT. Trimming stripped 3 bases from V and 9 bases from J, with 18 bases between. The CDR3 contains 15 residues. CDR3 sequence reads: CASSERGQSYGEQFF. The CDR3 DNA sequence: TGTGCCAGCAGTGAGCGAGGACAGTCATATGGTGAGCAGTTCTTC.

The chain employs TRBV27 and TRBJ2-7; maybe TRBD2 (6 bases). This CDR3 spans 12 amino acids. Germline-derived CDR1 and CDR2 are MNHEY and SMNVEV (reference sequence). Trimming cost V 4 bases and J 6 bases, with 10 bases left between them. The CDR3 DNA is TGTGCCAGCAGTTATTACGGGGGCGAGCAGTACTTC. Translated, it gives CASSYYGGEQYF.

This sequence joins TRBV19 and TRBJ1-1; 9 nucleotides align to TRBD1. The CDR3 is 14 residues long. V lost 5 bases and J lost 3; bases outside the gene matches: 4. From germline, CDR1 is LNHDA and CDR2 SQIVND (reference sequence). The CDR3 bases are TGTGCCAGTAGTCACAGGGGGCGTGACACTGAAGCTTTCTTT. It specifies CASSHRGRDTEAFF.

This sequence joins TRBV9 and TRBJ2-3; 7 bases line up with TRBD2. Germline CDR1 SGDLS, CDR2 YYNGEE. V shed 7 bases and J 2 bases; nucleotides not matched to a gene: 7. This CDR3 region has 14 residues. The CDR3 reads CASGNGGYTDTQYF. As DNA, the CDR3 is TGTGCCAGCGGAAACGGGGGGTACACAGATACGCAGTATTTT. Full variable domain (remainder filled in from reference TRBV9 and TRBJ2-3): DSGVTQTPKHLITATGQRVTLRCSPRSGDLSVYWYQQSLDQGLQFLIQYYNGEERAKGNILERFSAQQFPDLHSELNLSSLELGDSALYFCASGNGGYTDTQYFGPGTRLTVL.